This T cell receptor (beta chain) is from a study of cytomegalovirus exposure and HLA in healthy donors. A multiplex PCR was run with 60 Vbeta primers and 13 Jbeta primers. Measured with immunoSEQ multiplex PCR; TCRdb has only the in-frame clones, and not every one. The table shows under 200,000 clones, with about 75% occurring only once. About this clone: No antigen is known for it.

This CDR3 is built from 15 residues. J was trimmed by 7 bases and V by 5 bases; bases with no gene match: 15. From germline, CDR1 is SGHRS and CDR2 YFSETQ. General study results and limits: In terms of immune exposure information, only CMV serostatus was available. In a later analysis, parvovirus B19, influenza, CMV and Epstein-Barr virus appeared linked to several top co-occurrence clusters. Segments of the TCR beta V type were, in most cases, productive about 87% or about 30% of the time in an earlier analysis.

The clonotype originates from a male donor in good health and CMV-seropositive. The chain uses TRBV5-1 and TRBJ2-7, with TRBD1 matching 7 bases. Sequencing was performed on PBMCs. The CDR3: CASSLVTGQAREQYF. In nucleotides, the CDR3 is TGCGCCAGCAGTCTCGTGACAGGGCAGGCGAGGGAGCAGTACTTC. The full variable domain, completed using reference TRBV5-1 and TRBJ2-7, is KAGVTQTPRYLIKTRGQQVTLSCSPISGHRSVSWYQQTPGQGLQFLFEYFSETQRNKGNFPGRFSGRQFSNSRSEMNVSTLELGDSALYLCASSLVTGQAREQYFGPGTRLTVT.